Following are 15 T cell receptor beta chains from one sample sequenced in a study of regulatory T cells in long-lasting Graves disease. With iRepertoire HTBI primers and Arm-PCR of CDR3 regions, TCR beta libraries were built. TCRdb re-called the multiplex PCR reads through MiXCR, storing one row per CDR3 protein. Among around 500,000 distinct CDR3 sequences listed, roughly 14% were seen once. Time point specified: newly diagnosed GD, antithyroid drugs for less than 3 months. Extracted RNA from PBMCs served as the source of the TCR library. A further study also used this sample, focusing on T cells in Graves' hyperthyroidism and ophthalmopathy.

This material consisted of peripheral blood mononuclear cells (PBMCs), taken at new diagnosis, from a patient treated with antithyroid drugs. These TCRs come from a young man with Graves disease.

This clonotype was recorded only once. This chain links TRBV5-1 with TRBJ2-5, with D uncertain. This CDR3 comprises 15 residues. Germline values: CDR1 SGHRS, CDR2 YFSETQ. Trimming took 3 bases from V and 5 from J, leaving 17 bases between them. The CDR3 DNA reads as TGCGCCAGCAGCTCCGTGGGCAGCCTGGGGGAGACCCAGTACTTC. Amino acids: CASSSVGSLGETQYF.

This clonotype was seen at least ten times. CDR3 residues: CASSNLIGGSDETQYF. CDR3 nucleotide sequence: TGTGCCAGCAGTAATCTCATAGGGGGCTCGGATGAGACCCAGTACTTC. The V and J genes are TRBV12-3 or TRBV12-4 and TRBJ2-5, with TRBD1 matching 7 bases. J lost 5 bases, V lost 5 bases, and 14 bases had no gene match. The CDR3 runs 16 residues.

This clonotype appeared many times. The CDR3 reads CASSENPNQPQHF. The CDR3 nucleotides are TGCGCCAGCAGTGAGAACCCAAATCAGCCCCAGCATTTT. The genes are TRBV10-2 and TRBJ1-5; no clear D gene. The CDR3 runs to 13 residues. CDR1 is WSHSY and CDR2 is SAAADI in the germline V gene. V lost 2 bases, J lost 4 bases, and 6 bases lay in between.

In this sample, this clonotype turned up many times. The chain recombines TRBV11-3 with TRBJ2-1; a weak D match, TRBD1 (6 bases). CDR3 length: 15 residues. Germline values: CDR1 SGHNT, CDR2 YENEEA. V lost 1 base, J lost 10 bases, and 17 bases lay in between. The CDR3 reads CASSLGRGSGTEQFF. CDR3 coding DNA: TGTGCCAGCAGCTTAGGAAGGGGGAGCGGCACCGAGCAGTTCTTC.

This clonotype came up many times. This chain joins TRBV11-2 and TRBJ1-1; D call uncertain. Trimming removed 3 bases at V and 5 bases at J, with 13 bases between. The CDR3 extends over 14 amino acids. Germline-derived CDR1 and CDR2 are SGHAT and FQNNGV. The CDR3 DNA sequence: TGTGCCAGCAGCTTTGATATTACGGTAACTGAAGCTTTCTTT. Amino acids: CASSFDITVTEAFF.

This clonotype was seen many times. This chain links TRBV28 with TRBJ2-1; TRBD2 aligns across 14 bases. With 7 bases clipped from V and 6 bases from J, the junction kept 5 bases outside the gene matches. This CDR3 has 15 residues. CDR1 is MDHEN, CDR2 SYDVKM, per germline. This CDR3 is CASNGGLAGVNEQFF. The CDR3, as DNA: TGTGCCAGCAATGGGGGACTAGCGGGAGTCAATGAGCAGTTCTTC.

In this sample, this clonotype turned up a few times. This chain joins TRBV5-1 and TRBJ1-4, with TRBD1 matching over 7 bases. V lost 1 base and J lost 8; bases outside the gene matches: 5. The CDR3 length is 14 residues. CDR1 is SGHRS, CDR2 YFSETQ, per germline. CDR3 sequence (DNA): TGCGCCAGCAGCTTGACGGGACAGAGCGAAAAACTGTTTTTT. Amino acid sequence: CASSLTGQSEKLFF.

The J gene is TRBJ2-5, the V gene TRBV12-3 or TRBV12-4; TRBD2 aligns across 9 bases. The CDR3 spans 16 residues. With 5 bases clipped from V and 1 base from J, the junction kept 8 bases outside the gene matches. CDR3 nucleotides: TGTGCCAGCAGTCGAATAGCGGGAGTCTTCCAAGAGACCCAGTACTTC. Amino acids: CASSRIAGVFQETQYF.

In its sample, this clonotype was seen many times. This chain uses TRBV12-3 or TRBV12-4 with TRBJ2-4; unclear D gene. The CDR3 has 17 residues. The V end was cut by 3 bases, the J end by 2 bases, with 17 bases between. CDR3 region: CASSLNGLGLTKNIQYF. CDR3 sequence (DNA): TGTGCCAGCAGTTTGAACGGGCTTGGTTTAACCAAAAACATTCAGTACTTC.

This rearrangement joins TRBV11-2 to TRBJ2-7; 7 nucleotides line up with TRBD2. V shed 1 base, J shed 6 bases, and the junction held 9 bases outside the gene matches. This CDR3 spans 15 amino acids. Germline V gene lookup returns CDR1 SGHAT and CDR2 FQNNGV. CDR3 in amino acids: CASSLVRGGPSEQYF. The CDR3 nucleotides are TGTGCCAGCAGCTTAGTTCGGGGAGGGCCAAGCGAGCAGTACTTC.

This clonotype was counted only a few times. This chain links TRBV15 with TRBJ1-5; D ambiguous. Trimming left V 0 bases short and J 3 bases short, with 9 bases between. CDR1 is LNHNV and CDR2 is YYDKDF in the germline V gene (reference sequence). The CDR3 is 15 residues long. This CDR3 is CATSRETELNQPQHF. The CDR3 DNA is TGTGCCACCAGCAGAGAAACAGAACTCAATCAGCCCCAGCATTTT.

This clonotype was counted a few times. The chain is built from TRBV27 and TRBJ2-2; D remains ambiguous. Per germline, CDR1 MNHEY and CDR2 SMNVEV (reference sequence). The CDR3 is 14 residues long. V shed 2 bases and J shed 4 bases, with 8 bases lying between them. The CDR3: CASSLSRTTGELFF. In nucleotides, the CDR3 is TGTGCCAGCAGTTTAAGCAGAACCACCGGGGAGCTGTTTTTT.

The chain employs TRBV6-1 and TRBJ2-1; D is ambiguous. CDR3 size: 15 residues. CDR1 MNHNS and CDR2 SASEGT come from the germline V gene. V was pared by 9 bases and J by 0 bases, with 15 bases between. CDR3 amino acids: CASGRIDSSYNEQFF. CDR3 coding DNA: TGTGCCAGTGGACGGATTGATTCCTCCTACAATGAGCAGTTCTTC.

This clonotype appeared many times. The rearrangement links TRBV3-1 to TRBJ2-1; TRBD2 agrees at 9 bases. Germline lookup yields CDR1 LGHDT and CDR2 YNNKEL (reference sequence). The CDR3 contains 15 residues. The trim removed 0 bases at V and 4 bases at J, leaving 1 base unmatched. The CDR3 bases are TGTGCCAGCAGCCAAGAACTAGCGGGTTACAATGAGCAGTTCTTC. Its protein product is CASSQELAGYNEQFF.

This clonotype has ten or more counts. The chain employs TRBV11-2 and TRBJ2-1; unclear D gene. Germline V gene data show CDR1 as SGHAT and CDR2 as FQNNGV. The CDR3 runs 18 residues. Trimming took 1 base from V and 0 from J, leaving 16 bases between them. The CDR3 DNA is TGTGCCAGCAGCTTAGCATGGGTGCGCGCCAGCTCCTACAATGAGCAGTTCTTC. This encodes CASSLAWVRASSYNEQFF.